This T cell receptor beta chain appears in the sequencing data of a study of cytomegalovirus exposure and HLA in healthy donors. Overall study findings and caveats: Per a later analysis, approximately 16,000 TCR beta sequences showed association with HLA alleles at 0.05 false discovery rate.

In the PCR, 60 Vbeta and 13 Jbeta primers were used. Produced via immunoSEQ multiplex PCR; TCRdb's table is partial and in-frame only. The sample holds 90,000 to 120,000 clones, over 65% seen once. Note on this clone: Its antigen is not identified.

The clonotype was recovered from a middle-aged woman in good health and CMV-seropositive. Input material: PBMCs.

CDR3 loop: CASRVSGGQVGYTF. Written as DNA, the CDR3 is TGTGCCAGCAGGGTATCTGGGGGACAGGTGGGCTACACCTTC. The chain carries TRBV11-1 and TRBJ1-2, with 8 bases that match TRBD1. Unmatched junction bases numbered 11, after V lost 6 bases and J lost 8 bases. This CDR3 region has 14 residues. Germline lookup yields CDR1 SGHAT and CDR2 FQDESV (reference sequence).